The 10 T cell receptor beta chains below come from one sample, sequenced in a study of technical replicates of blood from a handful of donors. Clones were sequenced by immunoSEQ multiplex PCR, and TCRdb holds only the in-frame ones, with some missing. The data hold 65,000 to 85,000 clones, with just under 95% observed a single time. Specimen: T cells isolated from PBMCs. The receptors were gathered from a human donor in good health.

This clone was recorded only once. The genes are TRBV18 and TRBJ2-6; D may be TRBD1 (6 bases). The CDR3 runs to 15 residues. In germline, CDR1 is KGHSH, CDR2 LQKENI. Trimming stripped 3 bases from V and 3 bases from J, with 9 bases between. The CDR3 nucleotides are TGTGCCAGCTCACCGGACAGTGGTGGGGCCAACGTCCTGACTTTC. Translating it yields CASSPDSGGANVLTF.

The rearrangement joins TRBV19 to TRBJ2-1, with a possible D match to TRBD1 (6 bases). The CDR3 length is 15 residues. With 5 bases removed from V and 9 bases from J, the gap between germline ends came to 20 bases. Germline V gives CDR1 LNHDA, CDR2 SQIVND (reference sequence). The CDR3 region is CASSPVMGVQGEQFF. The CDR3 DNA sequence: TGTGCCAGTAGTCCCGTGATGGGGGTACAGGGTGAGCAGTTCTTC. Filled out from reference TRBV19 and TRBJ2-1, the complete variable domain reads DGGITQSPKYLFRKEGQNVTLSCEQNLNHDAMYWYRQDPGQGLRLIYYSQIVNDFQKGDIAEGYSVSREKKESFPLTVTSAQKNPTAFYLCASSPVMGVQGEQFFGPGTRLTVL.

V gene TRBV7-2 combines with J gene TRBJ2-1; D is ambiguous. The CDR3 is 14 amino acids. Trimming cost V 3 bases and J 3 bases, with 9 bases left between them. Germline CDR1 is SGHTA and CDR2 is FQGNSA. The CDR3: CASSFEPVYNEQFF. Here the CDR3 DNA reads TGTGCCAGCAGCTTTGAGCCGGTCTACAATGAGCAGTTCTTC.

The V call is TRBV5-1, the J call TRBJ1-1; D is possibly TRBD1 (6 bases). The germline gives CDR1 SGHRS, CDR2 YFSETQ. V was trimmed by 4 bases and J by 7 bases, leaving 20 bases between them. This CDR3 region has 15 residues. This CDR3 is CASSHDLRTTGEAFF. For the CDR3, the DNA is TGCGCCAGCAGCCACGACCTCCGCACGACAGGTGAAGCTTTCTTT.

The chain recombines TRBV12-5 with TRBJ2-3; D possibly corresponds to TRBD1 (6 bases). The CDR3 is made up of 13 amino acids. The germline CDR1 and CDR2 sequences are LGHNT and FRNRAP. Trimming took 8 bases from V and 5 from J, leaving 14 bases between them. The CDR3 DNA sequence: TGTGCTAGTTGCTATTTAGGGGGAGATACGCAGTATTTT. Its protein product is CASCYLGGDTQYF.

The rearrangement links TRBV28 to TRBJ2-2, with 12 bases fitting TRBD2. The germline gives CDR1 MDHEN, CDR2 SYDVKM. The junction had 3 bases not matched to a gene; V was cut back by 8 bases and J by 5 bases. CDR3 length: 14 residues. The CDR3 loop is CASRTSGMTGELFF. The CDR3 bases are TGTGCCAGCCGGACTAGCGGGATGACCGGGGAGCTGTTTTTT.

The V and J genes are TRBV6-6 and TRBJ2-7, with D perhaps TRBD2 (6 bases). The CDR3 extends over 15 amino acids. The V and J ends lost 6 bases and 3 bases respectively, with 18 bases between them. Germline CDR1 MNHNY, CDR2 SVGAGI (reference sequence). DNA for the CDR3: TGTGCCAGCAGCCGCATAAGTGGAGGGGACTACGAGCAGTACTTC. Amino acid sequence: CASSRISGGDYEQYF.

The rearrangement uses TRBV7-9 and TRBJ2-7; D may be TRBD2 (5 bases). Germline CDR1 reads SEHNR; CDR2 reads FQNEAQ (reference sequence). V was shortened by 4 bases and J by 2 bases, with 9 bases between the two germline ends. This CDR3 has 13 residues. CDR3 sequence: CASSSRETYEQYF. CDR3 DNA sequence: TGTGCCAGCAGCTCTCGGGAAACCTACGAGCAGTACTTC.

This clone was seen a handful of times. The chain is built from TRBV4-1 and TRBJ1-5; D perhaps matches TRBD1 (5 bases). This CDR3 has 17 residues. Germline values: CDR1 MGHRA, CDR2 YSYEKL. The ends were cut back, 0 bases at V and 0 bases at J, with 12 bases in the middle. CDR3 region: CASSQDGGDLSNQPQHF. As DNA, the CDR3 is TGCGCCAGCAGCCAAGATGGGGGGGACCTTAGCAATCAGCCCCAGCATTTT.

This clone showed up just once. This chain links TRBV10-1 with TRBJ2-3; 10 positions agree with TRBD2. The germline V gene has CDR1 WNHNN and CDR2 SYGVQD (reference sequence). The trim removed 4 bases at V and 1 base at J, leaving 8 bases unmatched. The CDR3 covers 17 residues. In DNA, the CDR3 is TGCGCCAGCAGTGGAGATCTAGCGGGAGAGGGCACAGATACGCAGTATTTT. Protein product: CASSGDLAGEGTDTQYF.